This T cell receptor beta chain stems from a study of T-cell memory formation after mild COVID-19. Study information: Largely, TCR clusters stayed within a single donor.

Trimming took off 3 bases at V and 6 bases at J, with 5 bases between the two ends. Germline V gene sequence: CDR1 MDHEN, CDR2 SYDVKM. The CDR3 covers 12 residues. Study-wide results and caveats: A second wave of clones peaked on day 37, and their SARS-CoV-2 specificity went unconfirmed. Some responding clones appeared in pre-infection memory, suggesting cross-reactive memory joined.

TCRdb itself ran the 5' RACE reads through MiXCR, one entry per CDR3 protein. The data show over 45,000 distinct CDR3 sequences, 9.3% seen once. The sample holds many counts of this clonotype. The antigen remains unidentified. The clonotype comes from an adult woman who had mild COVID-19 (a few samples of this study predate the infection). Cell type and time point are not known. The chain has TRBV28 and TRBJ2-2, with unresolved D. What was sequenced was PBMCs or a T cell subset sorted from them (not recorded which). This CDR3 reads CASSLGAGELFF. CDR3 DNA sequence: TGTGCCAGCAGTTTGGGCGCCGGGGAGCTGTTTTTT.